This is a list of T cell receptor beta chains from one sample in a study of blood T cells in healthy people across ages. MiXCR, run by TCRdb on the 5' RACE reads, gives a single entry per CDR3 protein. The table includes over a million distinct CDR3 sequences, approximately 38% detected once. Sequencing input: blood. The receptors shown here come from a woman under 30 in good health. Both conserved end residues are part of each CDR3. Not every row has a clone size; where given, it reads once, few, many or a size class.

V: TRBV20-1
size: NA
CDR3: CSARPQGVGGYEQYF

V: TRBV13
size: NA
CDR3: CTSSLSAGGNEQFF

V: TRBV20-1
size: NA
CDR3: CSARSPGIATEQYF

V: TRBV18
size: few
CDR3: CASSPTSGGDNEQFF

V: TRBV7-9
size: NA
CDR3: CASILLLAAIYNEQFF

V: TRBV27
size: NA
CDR3: CASRGRTGTPSSTDTQYF

V: TRBV5-1
size: NA
CDR3: CASSDRSGGAANTIYF

V: TRBV29-1
size: few
CDR3: CSVSSGGSYNEQFF

V: TRBV5-1
size: once
CDR3: CASSFALAGSYEQYF

V: TRBV29-1
size: few
CDR3: CSVEPGKGQFF

V: TRBV6-1
size: NA
CDR3: CASSEPYTGELFF

V: TRBV18
size: NA
CDR3: CASSRRDILQETQYF

V: TRBV13
size: few
CDR3: CASSLGGLGTQYF

V: TRBV7-9
size: NA
CDR3: CASSFDRGGLIDIQYF

V: TRBV4-2
size: NA
CDR3: CASSPRYDRTDETQYF

V: TRBV9
size: NA
CDR3: CASSVGLAGTSEQYF

V: TRBV5-5
size: NA
CDR3: CASSPGNKDEQFF

V: TRBV20-1
size: NA
CDR3: CSAASGSKGWETQYF

V: TRBV6-6
size: NA
CDR3: CASSYLTGSYNEQFF

V: TRBV7-9
size: NA
CDR3: CASSPPAYERYF

V: TRBV12-3/TRBV12-4
size: NA
CDR3: CASTPTSGRNIQYF

V: TRBV4-1
size: NA
CDR3: CASSLERDPARYEQYF

V: TRBV3-1
size: NA
CDR3: CASSQKRHPGNEQFF

V: TRBV12-3/TRBV12-4
size: NA
CDR3: CASSLRAGGVAEQYF

V: TRBV5-1
size: NA
CDR3: CASSRPGGSPSTDTQYF

V: TRBV29-1
size: NA
CDR3: CSGVREGMQYF

V: TRBV5-1
size: NA
CDR3: CASSWEGNYEQYF

V: TRBV3-1
size: NA
CDR3: CASSQGGLPNTGELFF

V: TRBV7-9
size: few
CDR3: CASNTGTLGTQYF

V: TRBV27
size: NA
CDR3: CTSSLRTGRDTQYF

V: TRBV7-2
size: NA
CDR3: CASSRASNEKLFF

V: TRBV7-2
size: NA
CDR3: CASKPRGGADTQYF

V: TRBV12-3/TRBV12-4
size: NA
CDR3: CASSSSSGRYNEQYF

V: TRBV10-3
size: NA
CDR3: CAISGDGGYNEQFF

V: TRBV12-3/TRBV12-4
size: NA
CDR3: CASSINTGTTLNIQYF

V: TRBV10-3
size: NA
CDR3: CAISEFEVYEQYF

V: TRBV20-1
size: few
CDR3: CSARVSGANVLTF

V: TRBV18
size: many
CDR3: CASSTGQGGTEAFF

V: TRBV12-3/TRBV12-4
size: few
CDR3: CASSSTGGMREKLFF

V: TRBV11-2
size: NA
CDR3: CASSSIQGPKNIQYF

V: TRBV2
size: few
CDR3: CASSEGMEAFF

V: TRBV20-1
size: few
CDR3: CSATGADEQFF

V: TRBV6-5
size: few
CDR3: CASRRSDRGNYEQYF

V: TRBV20-1
size: few
CDR3: CSARDPASGGPEQFF

V: TRBV5-5
size: NA
CDR3: CASSWGPVKGNTGELFF

V: TRBV11-2
size: NA
CDR3: CASTKHQETQYF